The 10 T cell receptor beta chains presented below share a single source sample, sequenced in a study of blood T cells in healthy people across ages. Sample-barcoded 5' priming and a J-beta primer mix drove a second PCR of roughly 6 to 12 cycles. TCRdb re-derived calls from the 5' RACE reads in MiXCR, one entry per CDR3 protein. Among over 700,000 distinct CDR3 sequences listed, roughly 25% were seen once. These same data were also listed under a study on T cells of mothers and their children.

The sample consisted of blood. These TCRs come from a boy between 10 and 17 years old in good health.

This clonotype showed up just a few times. This chain joins TRBV2 and TRBJ2-5, with 10 bases lining up with TRBD2. The tail of the sequence fits TRBJ2-1 better, so the J call may be wrong. The CDR3 runs 14 residues. The germline V gene encodes CDR1 SNHLY and CDR2 FYNNEI. The CDR3 coding sequence is TGTGCCAGCCTCTTGGGACTAGCGTCGGATGAGCAGTTCTTC. It encodes CASLLGLASDEQFF.

This chain uses TRBV5-1 with TRBJ2-1, with D uncertain. V shed 2 bases and J shed 0 bases, with 12 bases lying between them. The CDR3 is 16 residues long. CDR1 is SGHRS and CDR2 is YFSETQ in the germline V gene. CDR3 DNA: TGCGCCAGCAGCTTCCCTGGGCTGAGCTCCTACAATGAGCAGTTCTTC. This codes for CASSFPGLSSYNEQFF.

In its sample, this clonotype was seen a few times. This sequence joins TRBV5-1 and TRBJ2-1; D is perhaps TRBD1 (5 bases). This CDR3 region has 13 residues. Germline-derived CDR1 and CDR2 are SGHRS and YFSETQ. Trimming pared 5 bases from V and 6 bases from J, leaving 12 bases between. The DNA of the CDR3 is TGCGCCAGCAGGCCAGGGTCAGGCAATGAGCAGTTCTTC. Its translation is CASRPGSGNEQFF.

The chain employs TRBV29-1 and TRBJ1-1; D is undetermined. The CDR3 loop spans 15 amino acids. Trimming removed 0 bases at V and 1 base at J, with 12 bases between. Germline-derived CDR1 and CDR2 are SQVTM and ANQGSEA. CDR3 DNA: TGCAGCGTTGAAGATGAACACCGGCGGAACACTGAAGCTTTCTTT. It specifies CSVEDEHRRNTEAFF.

The CDR3 bases are TGTGCCAGCAGCCAAGGGGACAATTACGAGCAGTACTTC. Its translation: CASSQGDNYEQYF. V and J are TRBV3-1 and TRBJ2-7; a possible D gene is TRBD1 (6 bases). The CDR3 runs 13 residues. Trimming cost V 1 base and J 4 bases, with 8 bases left between them. In germline, CDR1 is LGHDT, CDR2 YNNKEL (reference sequence).

The chain has TRBV28 and TRBJ2-5, with 8 positions matching TRBD1. CDR1 and CDR2 from the germline V gene are MDHEN and SYDVKM. J was trimmed by 7 bases and V by 3 bases; bases with no gene match: 10. The CDR3 runs to 15 residues. The CDR3 protein is CASSFSGGADWTQYF. The CDR3, as DNA: TGTGCCAGCAGTTTTTCAGGGGGCGCCGACTGGACCCAGTACTTC.

This sequence joins TRBV4-1 and TRBJ1-1, with 8 positions matching TRBD1. Trimming removed 2 bases from V and 4 bases from J; junction bases left unmatched: 9. This CDR3 region has 16 residues. CDR1 and CDR2 from the germline V gene are MGHRA and YSYEKL. The CDR3 bases are TGCGCCAGCAGCCAACCCTGGGACAGGCGGGTCACTGAAGCTTTCTTT. Translated, it gives CASSQPWDRRVTEAFF.

This clonotype was seen more than once but under ten times. The V gene is TRBV12-5, the J gene TRBJ2-1; D unresolved. Germline V CDR1 and CDR2: LGHNT, FRNRAP. V lost 7 bases to trimming and J lost 0 bases, with 13 bases between them. This CDR3 is built from 15 residues. The CDR3 coding sequence is TGTGCTAGTGCCCTGAGCTCGAGCTCCTACAATGAGCAGTTCTTC. Its protein product is CASALSSSSYNEQFF.

Only a few counts were recorded for this clonotype. V usage is TRBV20-1 and J usage is TRBJ2-1; 7 nucleotides align to TRBD1. CDR1 and CDR2 (germline): DFQATT, SNEGSKA (reference sequence). The ends lost 3 bases at V and 4 bases at J; junction bases unmatched: 6. This CDR3 comprises 14 residues. CDR3 in DNA: TGCAGTGCTAGTCATCCAGGGGGTTACAATGAGCAGTTCTTC. Its protein is CSASHPGGYNEQFF.

The table lists this clonotype with a few counts. This rearrangement joins TRBV10-1 to TRBJ2-3; D unclear. The length of the CDR3 is 14 residues. Germline assignment: CDR1 WNHNN and CDR2 SYGVQD (reference sequence). V shed 2 bases and J shed 4 bases, with 10 bases lying between them. The CDR3 region is CASSETRHPDTQYF. CDR3 sequence (DNA): TGCGCCAGCAGTGAGACCCGTCATCCAGATACGCAGTATTTT.